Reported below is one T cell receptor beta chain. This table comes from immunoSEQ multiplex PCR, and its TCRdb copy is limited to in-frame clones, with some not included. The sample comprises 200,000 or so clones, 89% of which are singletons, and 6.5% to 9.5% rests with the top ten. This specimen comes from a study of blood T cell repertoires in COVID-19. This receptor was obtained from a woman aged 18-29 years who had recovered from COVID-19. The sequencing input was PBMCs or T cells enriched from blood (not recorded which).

The CDR3 spells CASSPDLNTEAFF. For the CDR3, the DNA is TGTGCCAGCTCACCGGACTTGAACACTGAAGCTTTCTTT. The chain recombines TRBV18 with TRBJ1-1; no reliable D call. This CDR3 contains 13 residues. Germline CDR1 KGHSH, CDR2 LQKENI. V was cut by 3 bases and J by 0 bases, with 5 bases left in between.